This T cell receptor beta chain was identified during a study of blood T cell repertoires in COVID-19. Data came from immunoSEQ multiplex PCR; TCRdb stores just in-frame clones and leaves some out. The sample has roughly 30,000 clones, 89% seen once; the top ten hold over 3.5%. The germline V gene has CDR1 SNHLY and CDR2 FYNNEI. Deletions cut 11 bases from V and 6 bases from J, with 14 bases between. The CDR3 contains 11 residues. J is TRBJ2-7 and V is TRBV2, with TRBD2 as a possible D gene (5 bases). The source material was peripheral blood. This sequence was found in a human donor in a cohort sampled during active COVID-19. The CDR3 loop reads CAGRLNAEQYF. The DNA for the CDR3 is TGTGCCGGACGACTAAACGCCGAGCAGTACTTC. The complete variable domain, with remaining parts taken from reference TRBV2 and TRBJ2-7, reads EPEVTQTPSHQVTQMGQEVILRCVPISNHLYFYWYRQILGQKVEFLVSFYNNEISEKSEIFDDQFSVERPDGSNFTLKIRSTKLEDSAMYFCAGRLNAEQYFGPGTRLTVT.